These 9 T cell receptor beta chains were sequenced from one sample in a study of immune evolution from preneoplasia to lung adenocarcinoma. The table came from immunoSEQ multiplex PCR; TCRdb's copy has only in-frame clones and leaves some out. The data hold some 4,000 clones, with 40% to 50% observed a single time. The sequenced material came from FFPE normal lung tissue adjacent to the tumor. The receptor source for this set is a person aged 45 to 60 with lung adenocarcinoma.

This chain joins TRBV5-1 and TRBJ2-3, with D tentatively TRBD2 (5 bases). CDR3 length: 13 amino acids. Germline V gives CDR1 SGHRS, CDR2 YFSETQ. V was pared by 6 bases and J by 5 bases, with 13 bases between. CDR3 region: CASTLPGKDTQYF. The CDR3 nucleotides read TGCGCCAGCACCCTCCCGGGGAAAGATACGCAGTATTTT.

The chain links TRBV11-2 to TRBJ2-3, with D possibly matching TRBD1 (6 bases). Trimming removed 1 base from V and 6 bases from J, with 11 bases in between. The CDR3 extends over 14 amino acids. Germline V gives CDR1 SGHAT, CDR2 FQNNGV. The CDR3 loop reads CASSLGTDPDTQYF. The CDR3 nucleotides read TGTGCCAGCAGCTTAGGGACAGACCCGGATACGCAGTATTTT.

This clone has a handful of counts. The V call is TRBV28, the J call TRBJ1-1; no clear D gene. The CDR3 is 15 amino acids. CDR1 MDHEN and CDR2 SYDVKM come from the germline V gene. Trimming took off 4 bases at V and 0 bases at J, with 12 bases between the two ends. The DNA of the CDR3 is TGTGCCAGCAGTTCCCCGGTTCTTCTGAACACTGAAGCTTTCTTT. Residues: CASSSPVLLNTEAFF.

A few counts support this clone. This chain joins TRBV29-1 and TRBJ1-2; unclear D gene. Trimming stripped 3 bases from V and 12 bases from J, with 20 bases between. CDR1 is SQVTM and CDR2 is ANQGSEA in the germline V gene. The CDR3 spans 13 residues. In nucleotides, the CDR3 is TGCAGCGTTGATCGGGCCCACGCCTATGCTGACACCTTC. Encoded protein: CSVDRAHAYADTF. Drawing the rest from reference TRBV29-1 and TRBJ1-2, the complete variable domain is SAVISQKPSRDICQRGTSLTIQCQVDSQVTMMFWYRQQPGQSLTLIATANQGSEATYESGFVIDKFPISRPNLTFSTLTVSNMSPEDSSIYLCSVDRAHAYADTFGSGTRLTVV.

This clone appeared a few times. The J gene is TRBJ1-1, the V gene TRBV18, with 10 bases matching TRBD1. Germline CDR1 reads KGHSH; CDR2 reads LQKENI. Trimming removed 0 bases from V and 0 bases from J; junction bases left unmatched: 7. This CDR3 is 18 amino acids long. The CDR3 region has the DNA TGTGCCAGCTCACCACCGGGACAGGGGACCTACATGAACACTGAAGCTTTCTTT. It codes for CASSPPGQGTYMNTEAFF.

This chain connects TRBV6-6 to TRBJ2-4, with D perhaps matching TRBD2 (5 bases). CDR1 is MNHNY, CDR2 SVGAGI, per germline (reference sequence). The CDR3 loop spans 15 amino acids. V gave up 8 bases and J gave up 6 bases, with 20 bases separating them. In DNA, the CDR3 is TGTGCCAGCGGGCGCGGGTCGGGTACGGGAAACATTCAGTACTTC. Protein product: CASGRGSGTGNIQYF.

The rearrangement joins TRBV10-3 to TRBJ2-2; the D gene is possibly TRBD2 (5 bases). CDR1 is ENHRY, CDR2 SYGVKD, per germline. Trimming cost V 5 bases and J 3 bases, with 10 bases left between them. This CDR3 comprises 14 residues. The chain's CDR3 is CAISRGVDTGELFF. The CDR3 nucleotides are TGTGCCATCAGTCGGGGAGTCGACACCGGGGAGCTGTTTTTT.

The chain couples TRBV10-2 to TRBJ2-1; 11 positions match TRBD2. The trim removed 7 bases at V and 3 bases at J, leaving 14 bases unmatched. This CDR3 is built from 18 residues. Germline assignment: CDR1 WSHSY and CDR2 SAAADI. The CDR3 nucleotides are TGCGCCAGCACCGGAGCACTAGCGGGAGTCAGGGGCTACAATGAGCAGTTCTTC. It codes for CASTGALAGVRGYNEQFF.

CDR3 bases: TGTGCCAGCAGTCTAGCGGGGACTCCCTACGAGCAGTACTTC. Amino acids: CASSLAGTPYEQYF. The chain joins TRBV6-6 to TRBJ2-7, with 9 nucleotides matching TRBD2. Trimming at V came to 5 bases and at J to 2 bases, leaving 4 bases not matched to a gene. The CDR3 extends over 14 amino acids. Germline CDR1 reads MNHNY; CDR2 reads SVGAGI (reference sequence).